A single T cell receptor (beta chain) is shown here with its context. TCRdb keeps only in-frame clones here, not all; method: immunoSEQ multiplex PCR. The top ten clones hold less than 6.5% of a sample with over 75,000 clones, about 88% of them seen once. This sample is part of a study of blood T cell repertoires in COVID-19. CDR1 is LNHNV and CDR2 is YYDKDF in the germline V gene (reference sequence). V was trimmed by 0 bases and J by 5 bases, leaving 8 bases between them. The CDR3 has 13 amino acids. The chain couples TRBV15 to TRBJ2-7; the D is unclear. The specimen sequenced was peripheral blood. The TCR comes from an elderly woman with active COVID-19. This chain's CDR3 is CATSRDSIDEQYF. For the CDR3, the DNA is TGTGCCACCAGCAGAGATAGTATCGACGAGCAGTACTTC.